The 14 T cell receptor beta chains given below trace back to one sample, sequenced in a study of blood T cell repertoires in COVID-19. The protocol was immunoSEQ multiplex PCR, while the TCRdb copy is restricted to in-frame clones and leaves out a portion. The repertoire holds around 280,000 clones, with 87% as singletons. The sample taken for sequencing was PBMCs or T cells enriched from blood (not recorded which). Receptors were obtained from a middle-aged woman who had recovered from COVID-19.

This rearrangement joins TRBV19 to TRBJ2-2, with 9 bases aligning to TRBD1. Germline V gene lookup returns CDR1 LNHDA and CDR2 SQIVND (reference sequence). V gave up 4 bases and J gave up 1 base; unmatched junction bases: 7. The CDR3 consists of 17 residues. Here the CDR3 DNA reads TGTGCCAGTAGTAACCACAGGGGGCCGGGGAACACCGGGGAGCTGTTTTTT. Translated: CASSNHRGPGNTGELFF.

J is TRBJ2-1 and V is TRBV28, with 7 bases fitting TRBD1. The germline V gene has CDR1 MDHEN and CDR2 SYDVKM. Trimming removed 7 bases from V and 5 bases from J; junction bases left unmatched: 11. This CDR3 spans 15 amino acids. The CDR3 sequence: CASNPEGTADNEQFF. The CDR3, as DNA: TGTGCCAGCAACCCAGAGGGGACAGCCGACAATGAGCAGTTCTTC.

In its sample, this clone was seen a few times. This sequence joins TRBV14 and TRBJ2-1, with TRBD2 identical over 11 bases. This CDR3 is built from 15 residues. V lost 4 bases and J lost 9; bases outside the gene matches: 8. Looked up from germline, CDR1 is SGHDN and CDR2 is FVKESK. The CDR3 loop reads CASSLSGRAISEQFF. The CDR3 bases are TGTGCCAGCAGCCTTAGCGGGAGGGCCATCAGTGAGCAGTTCTTC.

The genes are TRBV6-5 and TRBJ2-2; D gene unclear. Germline-derived CDR1 and CDR2 are MNHEY and SVGAGI. This CDR3 has 14 residues. Trimming left V 3 bases short and J 4 bases short, with 9 bases between. CDR3 amino acids: CASSYVSGTGELFF. CDR3 nucleotide sequence: TGTGCCAGCAGTTATGTTTCGGGCACCGGGGAGCTGTTTTTT.

The chain combines TRBV2 with TRBJ2-1; D is possibly TRBD2 (5 bases). The CDR3 covers 13 residues. The germline V and J ends were trimmed by 7 bases and 10 bases, with 17 bases remaining between them. Germline V lookup: CDR1 SNHLY, CDR2 FYNNEI. The CDR3 spells CASKETEAYEQFF. The CDR3 coding sequence is TGTGCCAGCAAGGAGACGGAGGCCTACGAGCAGTTCTTC.

This sequence joins TRBV19 and TRBJ2-1; the match to TRBD1 covers 9 bases. J lost 3 bases, V lost 6 bases, and 6 bases had no gene match. Germline V CDR1 and CDR2: LNHDA, SQIVND (reference sequence). The CDR3 runs to 15 residues. CDR3 in amino acids: CASRPAGQGYNEQFF. In DNA form, the CDR3 reads TGTGCCAGTAGGCCGGCGGGACAGGGCTACAATGAGCAGTTCTTC.

This clone showed up just once. This chain links TRBV28 with TRBJ1-4; 8 bases map to TRBD1. The CDR3 runs 15 residues. The V and J ends lost 4 bases and 5 bases, in that order; junction bases with no gene match: 6. Germline assignment: CDR1 MDHEN and CDR2 SYDVKM. In nucleotides, the CDR3 is TGTGCCAGCAGTTCGCAGGGGGCGGGGAATGAAAAACTGTTTTTT. Translation gives CASSSQGAGNEKLFF.

The chain is built from TRBV27 and TRBJ2-5; D unresolved. Trimming cost V 3 bases and J 0 bases, with 11 bases left between them. Germline CDR1 and CDR2: MNHEY and SMNVEV (reference sequence). This CDR3 has 15 amino acids. The CDR3 protein is CASSLRRLNQETQYF. For the CDR3, the DNA is TGTGCCAGCAGTTTGAGGCGGCTGAACCAAGAGACCCAGTACTTC.

The V and J genes are TRBV7-2 and TRBJ2-1; 14 bases are shared with TRBD2. The CDR3 is made up of 19 amino acids. The germline gives CDR1 SGHTA, CDR2 FQGNSA. With V trimmed by 4 bases and J by 6 bases, 14 bases remained unmatched. CDR3 nucleotides: TGTGCCAGCAGCTCCCCTGGACTAGCGGGAGGCGGGGCCACCAATGAGCAGTTCTTC. It translates to CASSSPGLAGGGATNEQFF.

This clone appeared a few times. The chain uses TRBV24-1 and TRBJ1-5, with TRBD1 matching over 7 bases. The V gene end was trimmed by 5 bases and the J gene end by 0 bases; junction bases not matched to a gene: 9. Germline CDR1 reads KGHDR; CDR2 reads SFDVKD. The CDR3 spans 17 residues. CDR3 protein: CATSAPDRDLSNQPQHF. Written as DNA, the CDR3 is TGTGCCACCAGTGCCCCCGACAGGGACCTTAGCAATCAGCCCCAGCATTTT.

The rearrangement links TRBV11-3 to TRBJ2-3; 13 bases are a match to TRBD2. Germline V lookup: CDR1 SGHNT, CDR2 YENEEA. Trimming removed 1 base from V and 4 bases from J; junction bases left unmatched: 2. This CDR3 spans 16 amino acids. The CDR3 sequence: CASSLGLAGGADTQYF. In DNA form, the CDR3 reads TGTGCCAGCAGCTTAGGACTAGCGGGAGGAGCAGATACGCAGTATTTT.

CDR3 sequence (DNA): TGTGCCAGCAGTATGAGTCAGCCCCAGCATTTT. As protein: CASSMSQPQHF. This sequence joins TRBV28 and TRBJ1-5; no clear D. The V end lost 5 bases, the J end lost 6 bases, and 5 bases lay between the germline ends. Germline CDR1 reads MDHEN; CDR2 reads SYDVKM. This CDR3 has 11 amino acids.

This clone was picked up one time. CDR3 nucleotides: TGTGCCAGCACCAGACAACCCTCTGGAAACACCATATATTTT. Translating gives CASTRQPSGNTIYF. The V and J genes are TRBV7-9 and TRBJ1-3; no firm D call. The CDR3 runs 14 residues. Trimming took 7 bases from V and 0 from J, leaving 10 bases between them. Germline CDR1 is SEHNR and CDR2 is FQNEAQ (reference sequence). Full variable domain (outside the CDR3, taken from reference TRBV7-9 and TRBJ1-3): DTGVSQNPRHKITKRGQNVTFRCDPISEHNRLYWYRQTLGQGPEFLTYFQNEAQLEKSRLLSDRFSAERPKGSFSTLEIQRTEQGDSAMYLCASTRQPSGNTIYFGEGSWLTVV.

The J gene is TRBJ2-7, the V gene TRBV2; 8 bases are shared with TRBD1. The CDR3 contains 14 residues. CDR1 is SNHLY, CDR2 FYNNEI, per germline. V trimming: 1 base; J trimming: 4 bases; junction bases outside the gene matches: 3. This CDR3 is CASSEDRQGYEQYF. The CDR3 nucleotides are TGTGCCAGCAGTGAAGACAGACAGGGGTACGAGCAGTACTTC.